Following are 27 T cell receptor beta chains from one sample sequenced in a study of tumor and adjacent non-tumor tissue in lung cancer. The library came from three nested PCR rounds adapted from ARM-PCR protocols. TCRdb processed the multiplex PCR reads anew with MiXCR; each CDR3 protein has one entry. This sample carries 78,000 or so distinct CDR3 sequences, roughly 76% of them seen once, and the ten largest clones take roughly 13%. RNA was extracted from bulk tissue without any cell sorting. The sample was lung tumor tissue. These receptors were obtained from a woman aged 50 to 65 with non-small cell lung cancer.

About this clonotype: Germline is not matched at one junction end, which may reflect a read error. The chain combines TRBV20-1 with TRBJ1-1; no definite D call. This CDR3 is 15 amino acids long. Germline V gene data show CDR1 as DFQATT and CDR2 as SNEGSKA (reference sequence). The CDR3, as DNA: TGCCGTGCAAGGCCAGGAGGCCATTGGGGCACTGAAGCTTTCTTT. Its translation: CRARPGGHWGTEAFF.

This clonotype has a single count. An end of the junction does not agree with germline; a read error may underlie this. The V gene is TRBV28, the J gene TRBJ1-6, with a tentative D call TRBD1 (5 bases). This CDR3 region has 15 residues. Germline V gene sequence: CDR1 MDHEN, CDR2 SYDVKM. CDR3 amino acids: CSSSSPRVRGSPPHF. The CDR3 DNA is TGTTCCAGCAGTTCACCCAGGGTCCGGGGTTCACCCCCCCACTTT.

Concerning this clonotype itself: The CDR3 does not end in the conserved phenylalanine or tryptophan, so this is likely a read error. The V gene is TRBV11-2, the J gene TRBJ2-2; D is unclear. CDR3 length: 12 amino acids. Looked up from germline, CDR1 is SGHAT and CDR2 is FQNNGV. CDR3 amino acids: CVSSSLYGELFI. Written as DNA, the CDR3 is TGTGTCAGCAGCTCCTTGTACGGGGAGCTGTTTATT.

V and J are TRBV4-2 and TRBJ2-3; a possible D gene is TRBD2 (6 bases). The CDR3 spans 17 residues. Trimming took off 3 bases at V and 2 bases at J, with 18 bases between the two ends. CDR1 is LGHNA, CDR2 YNFKEQ, per germline. In DNA, the CDR3 is TGTGCCAGCAGCCATGAAGCTAGCGCGGTCAACACAGATACGCAGTATTTT. This translates into CASSHEASAVNTDTQYF.

With regard to this clonotype: Germline and junction disagree at one end, which may indicate a read error. The chain is built from TRBV6-6 and TRBJ2-1; D is perhaps TRBD2 (5 bases). The CDR3 length is 14 residues. Germline V CDR1 and CDR2: MNHNY, SVGAGI (reference sequence). CDR3 region: CAIRYPGSRNEQFF. The CDR3, as DNA: TGTGCCATCAGATACCCGGGGTCTAGGAATGAGCAATTCTTC.

Concerning this clonotype itself: The junction departs from germline at one end; a sequencing error may be responsible. CDR3 DNA: TGTGTCAGCAGTTTTGGGAGCACAGATACGCAATATTTT. Its protein product is CVSSFGSTDTQYF. The chain joins TRBV28 to TRBJ2-3; tentatively, D is TRBD2 (5 bases). Looked up from germline, CDR1 is MDHEN and CDR2 is SYDVKM. This CDR3 has 13 residues.

This clonotype was picked up a small number of times. This chain joins TRBV12-3 or TRBV12-4 and TRBJ2-1; 9 nucleotides line up with TRBD1. The CDR3 loop spans 14 amino acids. CDR3 bases: TGTGTCAGTAGCCAGACAGGGGGGGACAATGAGCAGTTCTTC. This gives the protein CVSSQTGGDNEQFF.

The table lists this clonotype with a count of one. The J gene is TRBJ1-2, the V gene TRBV29-1; TRBD1 is a possible D gene (6 bases). Trimming removed 7 bases from V and 5 bases from J, with 14 bases in between. The CDR3 loop spans 12 amino acids. The germline gives CDR1 SQVTM, CDR2 ANQGSEA. This CDR3 is CSALGGEYGYTF. The DNA for the CDR3 is TGCAGCGCCTTGGGGGGCGAATATGGCTACACCTTC. The entire variable domain, with the rest obtained from reference TRBV29-1 and TRBJ1-2, is as follows: SAVISQKPSRDICQRGTSLTIQCQVDSQVTMMFWYRQQPGQSLTLIATANQGSEATYESGFVIDKFPISRPNLTFSTLTVSNMSPEDSSIYLCSALGGEYGYTFGSGTRLTVV.

The chain recombines TRBV6-6 with TRBJ2-7; D call uncertain. The CDR3 is made up of 14 amino acids. V was shortened by 7 bases and J by 12 bases, with 25 bases between the two germline ends. The germline gives CDR1 MNHNY, CDR2 SVGAGI (reference sequence). The CDR3: CASNTAMTTHEWYF. The CDR3 nucleotides are TGTGCCAGCAACACAGCGATGACGACCCACGAGTGGTACTTC.

With respect to this clonotype: The CDR3 does not close with the conserved phenylalanine or tryptophan, likely indicating a read error. The gene calls are TRBV12-3 or TRBV12-4 and TRBJ1-6; 10 bases line up with TRBD1. After removal of 5 bases from V and 6 bases from J, the junction contained 7 bases not matched to a gene. The CDR3 runs to 16 residues. CDR3 loop: CASSRTGGRVNSPLHL. Written as DNA, the CDR3 is TGTGCCAGCAGTAGGACAGGGGGAAGGGTTAATTCACCCCTCCACCTT.

This clonotype was counted many times. V and J are TRBV24-1 and TRBJ2-3, with D unclear. The V end lost 6 bases, the J end lost 6 bases, and 6 bases lay between the germline ends. Germline values: CDR1 KGHDR, CDR2 SFDVKD. The CDR3 is 11 residues long. CDR3 region: CATSRRDTQYF. DNA for the CDR3: TGTGCCACCAGTCGGCGGGATACGCAGTATTTT.

With respect to this clonotype: Sequence at one end of the junction differs from germline and may be a read error. CDR3 amino acids: CASSERGGSGSDSQYF. In DNA form, the CDR3 reads TGTGCCAGCAGTGAAAGAGGCGGGAGCGGCTCAGATTCGCAGTATTTT. The genes are TRBV6-1 and TRBJ2-3; TRBD2 matches at 7 bases. Germline V gene sequence: CDR1 MNHNS, CDR2 SASEGT. There are 16 residues in the CDR3.

Details on this clonotype: A read error is possible here, since a much larger clone lies one base away. The chain carries TRBV7-2 and TRBJ2-2; TRBD2 might be the D (5 bases). Germline CDR1 reads SGHTA; CDR2 reads FQGNSA. This CDR3 comprises 12 residues. The CDR3 spells CASSYFTGELLF. The DNA of the CDR3 is TGTGCCAGCAGCTACTTCACCGGGGAGCTGCTTTTT.

This clonotype was observed a handful of times. The chain employs TRBV2 and TRBJ1-2, with D uncertain. CDR1 is SNHLY, CDR2 FYNNEI, per germline. This CDR3 spans 14 amino acids. With 7 bases removed from V and 3 bases from J, the gap between germline ends came to 15 bases. CDR3 in amino acids: CASKLSRNHYGYTF. The CDR3 DNA reads TGTGCCAGCAAGCTCTCCCGAAACCACTATGGCTACACCTTC.

This clonotype occurred once. The genes are TRBV6-2 or TRBV6-3 and TRBJ1-5; D ambiguous. The germline V gene has CDR1 MNHEY and CDR2 SVGEGT. V lost 8 bases and J lost 10, with 18 bases in between. The CDR3 is made up of 13 amino acids. DNA for the CDR3: TGTGCCAGCCTCGGGGTAGGGTGTCACCCCCAGCATTTT. Translated, it gives CASLGVGCHPQHF.

The chain recombines TRBV12-3 or TRBV12-4 with TRBJ2-2, with 10 nucleotides matching TRBD2. The length of the CDR3 is 16 residues. V lost 7 bases and J lost 4; bases outside the gene matches: 9. The CDR3, as DNA: TGTGCCAGCACCATGACTAGCGGGTCCGTCACCGGGGAGCTGTTTTTT. It yields the protein CASTMTSGSVTGELFF.

This clonotype has more than one count but fewer than ten. At one boundary the junction diverges from the germline segment, which might be a read error. The gene calls are TRBV12-3 or TRBV12-4 and TRBJ2-5; D is perhaps TRBD1 (6 bases). The CDR3 consists of 12 residues. CDR3 sequence reads: CTSSPKGVTQYF. The CDR3 region has the DNA TGTACCAGCAGTCCAAAGGGGGTGACCCAGTACTTC.

For this clonotype: The conserved closing phenylalanine or tryptophan is absent in this CDR3, likely reflecting a read error. CDR3 coding DNA: TGCAGTGCTACAGATGGTACTAGCGGGAGAACGTGTGGCAATGAGCAGTTCTTG. It codes for CSATDGTSGRTCGNEQFL. J is TRBJ2-1 and V is TRBV20-1; the match to TRBD2 covers 11 bases. Germline CDR1 is DFQATT and CDR2 is SNEGSKA (reference sequence). The CDR3 is 18 residues long. The junction had 17 bases not matched to a gene; V was cut back by 4 bases and J by 6 bases.

Only one count was recorded for this clonotype. This is likely a read error, given that the CDR3 carries no conserved phenylalanine or tryptophan at its end. The rearrangement links TRBV11-1 to TRBJ2-7; D is possibly TRBD1 (6 bases). Germline V gives CDR1 SGHAT, CDR2 FQDESV (reference sequence). V was shortened by 8 bases and J by 3 bases, with 23 bases between the two germline ends. This CDR3 is built from 16 residues. CDR3 sequence reads: CASGIGQDSSFYEQYY. CDR3 sequence (DNA): TGTGCCAGCGGCATAGGTCAGGACAGCTCCTTCTACGAGCAGTACTAC.

The chain is built from TRBV20-1 and TRBJ2-5; 9 bases line up with TRBD1. Trimming took 2 bases from V and 13 from J; bases not matched to a gene: 14. Germline CDR1 is DFQATT and CDR2 is SNEGSKA (reference sequence). The CDR3 is 14 residues long. CDR3 protein: CSARTGTGYETLYF. The CDR3 DNA is TGCAGTGCTAGAACCGGGACAGGGTACGAGACTCTGTACTTC.

This clonotype was picked up one time. The chain combines TRBV29-1 with TRBJ2-1, with TRBD2 matching 9 bases. This CDR3 has 15 amino acids. Germline CDR1 reads SQVTM; CDR2 reads ANQGSEA. V lost 8 bases to trimming and J lost 7 bases; unmatched junction nucleotides: 15. CDR3 loop: CSIGVGGRAKNEQFF. In DNA, the CDR3 is TGCAGCATCGGAGTTGGCGGGAGGGCCAAGAATGAGCAGTTCTTC.

A word on this clonotype: Likely a read error: the CDR3 ends without its conserved phenylalanine or tryptophan. V and J are TRBV4-1 and TRBJ1-1; D perhaps matches TRBD1 (6 bases). The germline CDR1 and CDR2 sequences are MGHRA and YSYEKL. CDR3 length equals 16 residues. For the CDR3, the DNA is TGCGCCAGCAGCCAAGATCGTTACAGGGAGAACTCTGAAGCTTTCATT. This translates into CASSQDRYRENSEAFI.

This clonotype appeared once. This sequence may be a read error, since a much larger clone differs from it by one base. The genes are TRBV30 and TRBJ2-2, with D uncertain. The CDR3 is 11 amino acids. In germline, CDR1 is GTSNPN, CDR2 SVGIG (reference sequence). The CDR3 bases are TGTGTCTGGAGTGTCACCGGGGAGCTGTTTTTT. Protein: CVWSVTGELFF.

As regards this clonotype: A read error may account for a junction end that differs from germline. The rearrangement joins TRBV5-1 to TRBJ1-2, with 7 bases fitting TRBD1. This CDR3 is built from 15 residues. CDR1 is SGHRS, CDR2 YFSETQ, per germline. The DNA for the CDR3 is TGCGCCAGCAGCTTGGAGGGGGCGCTTAATTATGGCTACACGTTC. This encodes CASSLEGALNYGYTF. The full variable domain, completed using reference TRBV5-1 and TRBJ1-2, is KAGVTQTPRYLIKTRGQQVTLSCSPISGHRSVSWYQQTPGQGLQFLFEYFSETQRNKGNFPGRFSGRQFSNSRSEMNVSTLELGDSALYLCASSLEGALNYGYTFGSGTRLTVV.

Details on this clonotype: Its ends do not fully match the called genes, so a read error is possible. The CDR3 is CASNQDRYRANAEAFF. The CDR3, as DNA: TGTGCCAGCAACCAAGATCGTTACAGGGCGAACGCTGAAGCTTTCTTT. This chain connects TRBV4-1 to TRBJ1-1, with D tentatively TRBD1 (6 bases). CDR1 is MGHRA and CDR2 is YSYEKL in the germline V gene. CDR3 length equals 16 residues.

To note about this clonotype: The final CDR3 position lacks the conserved phenylalanine or tryptophan, pointing to a likely read error. The chain combines TRBV11-3 with TRBJ2-1, with D hard to call. Germline lookup yields CDR1 SGHNT and CDR2 YENEEA. The CDR3 runs 13 residues. The CDR3 DNA reads TGTGCCAGCAACTTAGACTGGAGCAATGAGCAGTTCTTA. Protein sequence: CASNLDWSNEQFL.

Notes on this clonotype: Mismatch with germline at one junction end may stem from a read error. This chain uses TRBV6-2 or TRBV6-3 with TRBJ2-7; D is unresolved. The CDR3 consists of 12 residues. From germline, CDR1 is MNHEY and CDR2 SVGEGT. CDR3 coding DNA: TGTGTCAGCAGAAGAGAGAACTACGAGCAGTACTTC. Encoded protein: CVSRRENYEQYF.